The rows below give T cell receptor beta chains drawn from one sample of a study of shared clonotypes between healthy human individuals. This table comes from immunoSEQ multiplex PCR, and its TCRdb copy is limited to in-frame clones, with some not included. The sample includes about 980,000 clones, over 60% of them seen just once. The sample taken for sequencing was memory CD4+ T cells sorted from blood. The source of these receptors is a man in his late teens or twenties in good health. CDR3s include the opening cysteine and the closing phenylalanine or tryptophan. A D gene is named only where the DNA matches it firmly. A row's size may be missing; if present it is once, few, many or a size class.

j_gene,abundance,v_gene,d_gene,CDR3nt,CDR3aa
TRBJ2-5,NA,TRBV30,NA,TGTGCCTGGATCAGCGGTAAAGAGACCCAGTACTTC,CAWISGKETQYF
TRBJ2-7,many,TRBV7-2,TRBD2,TGTGCCAGCAGCTTGGGGAGGGCGTTCGAGCAGTACTTC,CASSLGRAFEQYF
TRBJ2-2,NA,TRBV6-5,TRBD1,TGTGCCAGCAGGTCAGGGGGCGCGAACACCGGGGAGCTGTTTTTT,CASRSGGANTGELFF
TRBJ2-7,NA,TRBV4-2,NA,TGTGCCAGCAGCTTAGGCGGGACAGCGTTACCCTACGAGCAGTACTTC,CASSLGGTALPYEQYF
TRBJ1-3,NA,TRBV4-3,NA,TGCGCCAGCAGCCAAGAAGGAGGGGGTGGAAACACCATATATTTT,CASSQEGGGGNTIYF
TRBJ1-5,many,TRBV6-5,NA,TGTGCCAGCAGCGACCGGTATCAGCCCCAGCATTTT,CASSDRYQPQHF
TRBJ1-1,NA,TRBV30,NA,TGTGCCTGGAGTGTACAAACGAACACTGAAGCTTTCTTT,CAWSVQTNTEAFF
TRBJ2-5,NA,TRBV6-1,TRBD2,TGTGCCAGCAGCGCGGGAGCTACCCAAGAGACCCAGTACTTC,CASSAGATQETQYF
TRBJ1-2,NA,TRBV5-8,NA,TGTGCCAGCAGCTTGTTGGTTCCCTCCGTTAGCTATGGCTACACCTTC,CASSLLVPSVSYGYTF
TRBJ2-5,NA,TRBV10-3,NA,TGTGCCATCAGCCAGGGGAAGGAGACCCAGTACTTC,CAISQGKETQYF
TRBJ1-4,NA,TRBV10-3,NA,TGTGCCACCGGAACCGGTAATGAAAAACTGTTTTTT,CATGTGNEKLFF
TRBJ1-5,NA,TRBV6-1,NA,TGTGCCAGCAGTGAAGCTACAGATAATCAGCCCCAGCATTTT,CASSEATDNQPQHF
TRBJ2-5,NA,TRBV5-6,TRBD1,TGTGCCAGCAGTGGGACAGCATTACAAGAGACCCAGTACTTC,CASSGTALQETQYF
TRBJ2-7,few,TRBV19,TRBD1,TGTGCCAGTACCCCGAGGGGACAGGTGTTCTACGAGCAGTACTTC,CASTPRGQVFYEQYF
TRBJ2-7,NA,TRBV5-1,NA,TGCGCCAGCCACGACCAAAGTTCCTCCTACGAGCAGTACTTC,CASHDQSSSYEQYF
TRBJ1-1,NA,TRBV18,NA,TGTGCCAGCTCACCCGAAGGACGGATGAACACTGAAGCTTTCTTT,CASSPEGRMNTEAFF
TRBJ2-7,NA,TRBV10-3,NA,TGTGCCATCAGCCCCCCCAACAGTCCCTACGAGCAGTACTTC,CAISPPNSPYEQYF
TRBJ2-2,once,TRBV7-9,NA,TGTGCCAGCAGCTACCAGACCGGGGAGCTGTTTTTT,CASSYQTGELFF
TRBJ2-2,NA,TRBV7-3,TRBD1,TGTGCCAGCAGCATCGGGACAGGGAACACCGGGGAGCTGTTTTTT,CASSIGTGNTGELFF
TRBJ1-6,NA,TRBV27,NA,TGTGCCAGCAGTTTACGGGACACCAGCTCCTATAATTCACCCCTCCACTTT,CASSLRDTSSYNSPLHF
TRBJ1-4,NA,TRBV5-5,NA,TGTGCCAGCAGCTTGGATGTAAGAGCCGATGAAAAACTGTTTTTT,CASSLDVRADEKLFF
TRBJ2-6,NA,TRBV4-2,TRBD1,TGTGCCAGCAGCCAAAGGACAGGGAAAGGTACTGGGGCCAACGTCCTGACTTTC,CASSQRTGKGTGANVLTF
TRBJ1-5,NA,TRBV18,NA,TGTGCCAGCTCACCGGGGAACAATCAGCCCCAGCATTTT,CASSPGNNQPQHF
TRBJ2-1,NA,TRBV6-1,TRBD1,TGTGCCAGCAGTGGAACAGGGGCCTCTAGCAATGAGCAGTTCTTC,CASSGTGASSNEQFF
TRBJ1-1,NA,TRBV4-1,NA,TGCGCCAGCAGCCAACCCATGGACAGAGCTGAAGCTTTCTTT,CASSQPMDRAEAFF
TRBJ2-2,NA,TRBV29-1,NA,TGCAGCGTTTATTCGCGAGCGAACACCGGGGAGCTGTTTTTT,CSVYSRANTGELFF